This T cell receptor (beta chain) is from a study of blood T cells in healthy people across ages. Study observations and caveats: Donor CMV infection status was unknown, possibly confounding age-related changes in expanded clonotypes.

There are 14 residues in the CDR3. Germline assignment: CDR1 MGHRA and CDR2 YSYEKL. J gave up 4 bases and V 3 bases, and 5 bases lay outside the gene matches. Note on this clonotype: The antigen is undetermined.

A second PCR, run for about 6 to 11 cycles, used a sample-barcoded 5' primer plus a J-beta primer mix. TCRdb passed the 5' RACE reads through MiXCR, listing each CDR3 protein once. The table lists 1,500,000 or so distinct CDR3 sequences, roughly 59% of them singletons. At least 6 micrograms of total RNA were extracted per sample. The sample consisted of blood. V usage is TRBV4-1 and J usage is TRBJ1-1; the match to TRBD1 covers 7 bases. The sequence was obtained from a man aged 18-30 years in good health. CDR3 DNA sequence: TGCGCCAGCAGCCAGAGGGGGGACAGCACTGAAGCTTTCTTT. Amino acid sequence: CASSQRGDSTEAFF.